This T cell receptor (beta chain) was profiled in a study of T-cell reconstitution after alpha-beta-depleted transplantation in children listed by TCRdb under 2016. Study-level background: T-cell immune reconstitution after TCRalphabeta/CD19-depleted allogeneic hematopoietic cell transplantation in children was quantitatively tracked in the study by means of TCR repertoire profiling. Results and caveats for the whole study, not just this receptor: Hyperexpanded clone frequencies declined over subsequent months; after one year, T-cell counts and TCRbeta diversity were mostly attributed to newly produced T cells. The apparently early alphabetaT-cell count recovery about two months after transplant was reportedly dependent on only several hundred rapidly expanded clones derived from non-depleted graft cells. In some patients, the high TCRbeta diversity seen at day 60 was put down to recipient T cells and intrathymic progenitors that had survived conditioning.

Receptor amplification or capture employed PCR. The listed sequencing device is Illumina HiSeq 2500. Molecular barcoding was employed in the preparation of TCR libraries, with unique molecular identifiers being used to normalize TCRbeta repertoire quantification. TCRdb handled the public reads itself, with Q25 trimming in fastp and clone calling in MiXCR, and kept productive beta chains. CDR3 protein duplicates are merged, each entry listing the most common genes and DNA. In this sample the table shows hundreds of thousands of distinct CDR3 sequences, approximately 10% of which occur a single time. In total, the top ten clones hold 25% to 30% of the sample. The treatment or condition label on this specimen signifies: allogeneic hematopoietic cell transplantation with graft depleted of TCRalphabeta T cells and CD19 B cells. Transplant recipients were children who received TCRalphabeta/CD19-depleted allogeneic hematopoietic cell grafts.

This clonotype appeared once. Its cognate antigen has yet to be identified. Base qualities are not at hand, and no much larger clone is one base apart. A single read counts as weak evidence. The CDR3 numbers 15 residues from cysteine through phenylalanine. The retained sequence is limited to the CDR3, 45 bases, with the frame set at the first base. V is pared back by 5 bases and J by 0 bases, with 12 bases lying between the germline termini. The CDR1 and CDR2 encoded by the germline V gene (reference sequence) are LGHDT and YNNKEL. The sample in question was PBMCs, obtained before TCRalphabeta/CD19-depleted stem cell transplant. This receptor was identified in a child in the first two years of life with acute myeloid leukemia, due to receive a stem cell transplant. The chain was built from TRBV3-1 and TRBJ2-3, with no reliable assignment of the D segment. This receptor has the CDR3 CASSGQVSSTDTQYF. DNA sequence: TGTGCCAGCAGCGGGCAGGTCTCTAGCACAGATACGCAGTATTTT.